The 26 T cell receptor beta chains given below trace back to one sample, sequenced in a study of T cells in women clearing cervical HPV infection. Clones were read by immunoSEQ multiplex PCR, and TCRdb kept only the in-frame ones, dropping some. Here the sample table reports 20,000 to 25,000 clones. The sequenced sample was blood buffy coat. The receptors were gathered from a woman aged 18 to 75 with a cervical HPV16 infection that either progressed to CIN3+ or cleared (not recorded which).

On this clone itself: The read terminates 3 residues ahead of where the CDR3 ends, so the germline J gene completes it. The V call is TRBV20-1, the J call TRBJ1-2; possibly TRBD1 for D (6 bases). The V end lost 8 bases, the J end lost 3 bases, and 10 bases lay between the germline ends. Germline CDR1 is DFQATT and CDR2 is SNEGSKA (reference sequence). The CDR3 totals 11 residues. This chain's CDR3 is CSPPGDYGYTF. The part of the CDR3 DNA that was read is TGCAGTCCTCCAGGGGACTATGGC.

The sequenced CDR3 bases are TGTGCCAGCAGTAGACAGGGGGTGGTCACAGATACG. This translates into CASSRQGVVTDT. The entire CDR3 is CASSRQGVVTDTQYF. The rearrangement links TRBV2 to TRBJ2-3; TRBD1 aligns across 9 bases. The read falls 3 residues short of the CDR3 end, and the missing part is taken from the germline J gene. Trimming cost V 5 bases and J 2 bases; bases outside gene matches: 5. The germline V gene encodes CDR1 SNHLY and CDR2 FYNNEI. The CDR3 extends over 15 amino acids.

Worth noting for this clone: Read data end 3 residues before the CDR3 end; the end is taken from the germline J gene. This chain uses TRBV7-9 with TRBJ2-4; D is uncertain. The V gene lost 5 bases and the J gene lost 4 bases, with 12 bases spanning the gap. Per the germline V gene, CDR1 is SEHNR and CDR2 is FQNEAQ (reference sequence). The CDR3 runs to 14 residues. The CDR3 region is CASSPRETKNIQYF. The DNA read from the CDR3 is TGTGCCAGCAGCCCAAGAGAGACAAAAAACATT. The full variable domain, in which reference TRBV7-9 and TRBJ2-4 provide the parts outside the CDR3, is DTGVSQNPRHKITKRGQNVTFRCDPISEHNRLYWYRQTLGQGPEFLTYFQNEAQLEKSRLLSDRFSAERPKGSFSTLEIQRTEQGDSAMYLCASSPRETKNIQYFGAGTRLSVL.

Notes on this clone: Read data end 3 residues before the CDR3 end; the end is taken from the germline J gene. V is TRBV13 and J is TRBJ2-1, with 14 bases aligning to TRBD2. Losses at the gene ends were 5 bases for V and 6 bases for J; bases not matched to a gene: 3. This CDR3 contains 15 residues. CDR1 and CDR2 from the germline V gene are PRHDT and FYEKMQ (reference sequence). The CDR3 reads CASSHGTSGSNEQFF. CDR3 DNA (partial): TGTGCCAGCAGCCACGGGACTAGCGGGAGCAATGAG. Based on the CDR3 plus reference TRBV13 and TRBJ2-1, the full variable domain is AAGVIQSPRHLIKEKRETATLKCYPIPRHDTVYWYQQGPGQDPQFLISFYEKMQSDKGSIPDRFSAQQFSDYHSELNMSSLELGDSALYFCASSHGTSGSNEQFFGPGTRLTVL.

On this clone: The CDR3 end lies 3 residues beyond the end of the read and is filled in from the germline J gene. The rearrangement uses TRBV5-1 and TRBJ2-7; tentatively, D is TRBD1 (6 bases). CDR3 length equals 14 residues. Trimming cost V 4 bases and J 0 bases, with 11 bases left between them. Germline CDR1 reads SGHRS; CDR2 reads YFSETQ. CDR3 protein: CASSALQGSYEQYF. Incomplete CDR3 DNA: TGCGCCAGCAGCGCCTTACAGGGCTCCTACGAG.

As to this clone: The CDR3 end lies 3 residues beyond the end of the read and is filled in from the germline J gene. V is TRBV20-1 and J is TRBJ2-2; 9 bases line up with TRBD2. This CDR3 is 16 amino acids long. Losses at the gene ends were 2 bases for V and 2 bases for J; bases not matched to a gene: 6. From germline, CDR1 is DFQATT and CDR2 SNEGSKA (reference sequence). The CDR3 protein is CSARQILAGNTGELFF. The CDR3 DNA, read in part, is TGCAGTGCTAGACAAATCCTAGCGGGAAACACCGGGGAG.

With respect to this clone: The CDR3 goes on 3 residues after the read ends, and that part is filled in from the germline J gene. The rearrangement uses TRBV5-1 and TRBJ1-4, with 10 positions matching TRBD1. This CDR3 comprises 15 residues. V was pared by 3 bases and J by 7 bases, with 6 bases of the junction left unmatched. Germline lookup yields CDR1 SGHRS and CDR2 YFSETQ. The sequenced part of the CDR3 DNA is TGCGCCAGCAGCTATGACAGGGGGCATCGTGAAAAA. Amino acids: CASSYDRGHREK. The entire CDR3 protein is CASSYDRGHREKLFF.

Concerning this clone: The CDR3 end is not reached by the read, which stops 3 residues before it; the germline J gene fills it in. V usage is TRBV10-3 and J usage is TRBJ2-1; 8 nucleotides match TRBD2. The CDR3 length is 15 residues. Unmatched junction bases numbered 8, after V lost 4 bases and J lost 6 bases. Germline CDR1 and CDR2: ENHRY and SYGVKD. The chain's CDR3 is CAISGQNGRANEQFF. CDR3 DNA (partial): TGTGCCATCAGTGGACAGAACGGGAGGGCCAATGAG.

Here the CDR3 reads CASSPGASYEQYF. The part of the CDR3 DNA that was read is TGTGCCAGCTCACCAGGGGCCTCCTACGAG. The rearrangement uses TRBV18 and TRBJ2-7, with D possibly matching TRBD1 (5 bases). The read terminates 3 residues before the CDR3 end, so the remaining end is supplied by the germline J gene. Trimming removed 2 bases from V and 0 bases from J, with 5 bases in between. Germline loops: CDR1 KGHSH, CDR2 LQKENI. CDR3 length: 13 residues.

A word on this clone: Read data end 3 residues before the CDR3 end; the end is taken from the germline J gene. The rearrangement links TRBV9 to TRBJ2-1; 11 bases are shared with TRBD2. V lost 0 bases and J lost 8; bases outside the gene matches: 16. CDR1 and CDR2 (germline): SGDLS, YYNGEE. CDR3 size: 19 residues. This CDR3 is CASSVDPGAPGLAADEQFF. CDR3 DNA (partial): TGTGCCAGCAGCGTAGACCCCGGGGCTCCGGGACTAGCGGCTGATGAG.

Comment on this clone: The read terminates 3 residues ahead of where the CDR3 ends, so the germline J gene completes it. This rearrangement joins TRBV20-1 to TRBJ2-6; 12 bases match TRBD1. The CDR3 totals 19 residues. V lost 7 bases to trimming and J lost 2 bases; unmatched junction nucleotides: 15. The germline V gene encodes CDR1 DFQATT and CDR2 SNEGSKA (reference sequence). Incomplete CDR3 DNA: TGCAGTGTCCTCCTACCACCGGGACAGGGGGCTGCTGGGGCCAACGTC. Its protein product is CSVLLPPGQGAAGANV. Given in full, the CDR3 is CSVLLPPGQGAAGANVLTF.

Concerning this clone: The read stops 3 residues short of the end of the CDR3; the missing end is completed from the germline J gene. J is TRBJ1-5 and V is TRBV18, with 8 bases lining up with TRBD1. The CDR3 has 14 amino acids. Per germline, CDR1 KGHSH and CDR2 LQKENI. V trimming: 5 bases; J trimming: 4 bases; junction bases outside the gene matches: 4. The sequenced CDR3 bases are TGTGCCAGCTCATCGGGACAGGCTAATCAGCCC. Its translation: CASSSGQANQP. The full CDR3 sequence reads CASSSGQANQPQHF.

Turning to this clone: The CDR3 is cut off 3 residues early in the read; its end comes from the germline J gene. This rearrangement joins TRBV20-1 to TRBJ2-2, with TRBD2 matching over 11 bases. The J segment lost 5 bases and the V segment lost 6 bases, leaving 11 bases of the junction unmatched. Germline values: CDR1 DFQATT, CDR2 SNEGSKA (reference sequence). The CDR3 length is 16 residues. The CDR3 region is CSARPLAGGETGELFF. The DNA read from the CDR3 is TGCAGTGCCCGGCCCCTAGCGGGAGGCGAGACCGGGGAG.

To note about this clone: With the read ending 3 residues before the CDR3 end, the germline J gene is used to fill in that end. The rearrangement uses TRBV20-1 and TRBJ2-1; 10 bases are shared with TRBD2. The CDR3 loop spans 16 amino acids. Per germline, CDR1 DFQATT and CDR2 SNEGSKA (reference sequence). V gave up 6 bases and J gave up 6 bases; unmatched junction bases: 14. The CDR3 loop is CSAPPKIAGGRNEQFF. The covered CDR3 bases are TGCAGTGCCCCACCTAAGATAGCGGGGGGACGCAATGAG.

Concerning this clone itself: The read terminates 3 residues ahead of where the CDR3 ends, so the germline J gene completes it. The J gene is TRBJ2-7, the V gene TRBV7-9; D is uncertain. Trimming took 5 bases from V and 6 from J, leaving 14 bases between them. Germline lookup yields CDR1 SEHNR and CDR2 FQNEAQ (reference sequence). The CDR3 has 13 residues. This CDR3 reads CASSPTPRAEQYF. CDR3 DNA, as far as it was read: TGTGCCAGCAGCCCCACCCCCCGAGCCGAG.

Worth noting for this clone: The read ends 3 residues before the CDR3 terminus; that terminus is restored from the germline J gene. The rearrangement uses TRBV30 and TRBJ2-7; TRBD2 matches at 9 bases. The J segment lost 4 bases and the V segment lost 3 bases, leaving 7 bases of the junction unmatched. CDR1 and CDR2 from the germline V gene are GTSNPN and SVGIG (reference sequence). The CDR3 contains 14 residues. This chain's CDR3 is CAWRNLAGSYEQYF. CDR3 bases read: TGTGCCTGGAGAAATCTAGCGGGATCTTACGAG. Filled out from reference TRBV30 and TRBJ2-7, the complete variable domain reads SQTIHQWPATLVQPVGSPLSLECTVEGTSNPNLYWYRQAAGRGLQLLFYSVGIGQISSEVPQNLSASRPQDRQFILSSKKLLLSDSGFYLCAWRNLAGSYEQYFGPGTRLTVT.

With respect to this clone: The sequence runs out 3 residues before the end of the CDR3; the remainder is reconstructed from the germline J gene. This chain joins TRBV2 and TRBJ1-2; a weak D match, TRBD1 (6 bases). This CDR3 comprises 15 residues. Germline V gene data show CDR1 as SNHLY and CDR2 as FYNNEI. The CDR3 here is CASSEEGTSYYDYTF. CDR3 DNA (partial): TGTGCCAGCAGTGAAGAAGGGACAAGTTACTACGAC.

According to its frequency, this clone is medium-sized (0.01 to 0.1%). Incomplete CDR3 DNA: TGTGCCAGCTCATATCGCGGGGAGACCTACGAG. This encodes CASSYRGETYE. The entire CDR3 protein is CASSYRGETYEQYF. V is TRBV18 and J is TRBJ2-7; D possibly corresponds to TRBD2 (6 bases). The read stops 3 residues short of the end of the CDR3; the missing end is completed from the germline J gene. Germline V gives CDR1 KGHSH, CDR2 LQKENI. The CDR3 runs to 14 residues. The germline V and J ends were trimmed by 5 bases and 2 bases, with 13 bases remaining between them. The entire variable domain, with the rest obtained from reference TRBV18 and TRBJ2-7, is as follows: NAGVMQNPRHLVRRRGQEARLRCSPMKGHSHVYWYRQLPEEGLKFMVYLQKENIIDESGMPKERFSAEFPKEGPSILRIQQVVRGDSAAYFCASSYRGETYEQYFGPGTRLTVT.

As to this clone: The read finishes 3 residues shy of the CDR3 end, and the germline J gene is used to complete it. The sample carries other DNA sequences with the same CDR3. This chain connects TRBV2 to TRBJ1-1; D gene ambiguous. The CDR3 consists of 13 residues. CDR1 and CDR2 (germline): SNHLY, FYNNEI. CDR3 sequence reads: CASSILGQETAFF. CDR3 bases read: TGTGCCAGCAGTATCTTAGGGCAAGAGACA.

Comments on this clone: Read sequence stops 3 residues before the CDR3 end, and the germline J gene provides the missing end. This rearrangement joins TRBV19 to TRBJ2-7; D not certain. CDR1 is LNHDA, CDR2 SQIVND, per germline (reference sequence). CDR3 size: 16 residues. The V end lost 5 bases, the J end lost 3 bases, and 20 bases lay between the germline ends. The CDR3 spells CASSDPWQDGFYEQYF. The part of the CDR3 DNA that was read is TGTGCCAGTAGTGACCCTTGGCAGGATGGTTTCTACGAG. Drawing the rest from reference TRBV19 and TRBJ2-7, the complete variable domain is DGGITQSPKYLFRKEGQNVTLSCEQNLNHDAMYWYRQDPGQGLRLIYYSQIVNDFQKGDIAEGYSVSREKKESFPLTVTSAQKNPTAFYLCASSDPWQDGFYEQYFGPGTRLTVT.

With respect to this clone: Read data end 3 residues before the CDR3 end; the end is taken from the germline J gene. J is TRBJ1-2 and V is TRBV20-1; a possible D gene is TRBD1 (6 bases). Germline CDR1 reads DFQATT; CDR2 reads SNEGSKA (reference sequence). This CDR3 is built from 13 residues. The CDR3 bases that were read are TGCAGTGCCTCACTCACAGGGCCGGTCGGC. Amino acid sequence: CSASLTGPVG. Given in full, the CDR3 is CSASLTGPVGYTF.

Concerning this clone itself: The junction and the germline gene differ at one end; a read error may be behind it. The sequence runs out 3 residues before the end of the CDR3; the remainder is reconstructed from the germline J gene. J is TRBJ1-1 and V is TRBV6-2 or TRBV6-3; D call uncertain. Germline V CDR1 and CDR2: MNHEY, SVGEGT. The CDR3 totals 12 residues. Incomplete CDR3 DNA: TGTGCCAGCAAACAGCTGAACACTGAC. It yields the protein CASKQLNTD. The whole CDR3 reads CASKQLNTDAFF.

CDR3 loop: CASAPSEETQYF. The CDR3 bases that were read are TGTGCCAGCGCCCCTAGCGAGGAGACC. The chain uses TRBV11-3 and TRBJ2-5, with D possibly TRBD2 on 6 matching bases. The CDR3 goes on 3 residues after the read ends, and that part is filled in from the germline J gene. Germline V gene sequence: CDR1 SGHNT, CDR2 YENEEA. This CDR3 spans 12 amino acids. The germline V and J ends were trimmed by 8 bases and 5 bases, with 12 bases remaining between them.

For this clone: The read ends 3 residues shy of where the CDR3 ends; the end is completed using the germline J gene. This chain uses TRBV10-3 with TRBJ1-2; D remains ambiguous. Germline V lookup: CDR1 ENHRY, CDR2 SYGVKD. CDR3 length: 15 amino acids. The DNA read from the CDR3 is TGTGCCATCAGGGAGACTAGCGGAACGAAAGAGACC. Residues: CAIRETSGTKET. The whole CDR3 protein reads CAIRETSGTKETYTF.

With regard to this clone: The read gets to within 3 residues of the CDR3 end, and the germline J gene fills in the rest. V gene TRBV7-9 combines with J gene TRBJ2-5, with 7 bases aligning to TRBD1. J was trimmed by 4 bases and V by 6 bases; bases with no gene match: 8. CDR3 size: 14 residues. From germline, CDR1 is SEHNR and CDR2 FQNEAQ (reference sequence). The CDR3 protein is CASRDTGVLETQYF. The sequenced CDR3 bases are TGTGCCAGCAGAGACACAGGGGTGTTAGAGACC.

With regard to this clone: The read finishes 3 residues shy of the CDR3 end, and the germline J gene is used to complete it. The gene calls are TRBV5-1 and TRBJ2-6, with TRBD2 matching over 11 bases. Unmatched junction bases numbered 9, after V lost 4 bases and J lost 0 bases. Germline assignment: CDR1 SGHRS and CDR2 YFSETQ. This CDR3 has 19 amino acids. CDR3 protein: CASSALAGGPSSGANVLTF. Incomplete CDR3 DNA: TGCGCCAGCAGCGCGTTAGCGGGAGGGCCCAGCTCTGGGGCCAACGTC.